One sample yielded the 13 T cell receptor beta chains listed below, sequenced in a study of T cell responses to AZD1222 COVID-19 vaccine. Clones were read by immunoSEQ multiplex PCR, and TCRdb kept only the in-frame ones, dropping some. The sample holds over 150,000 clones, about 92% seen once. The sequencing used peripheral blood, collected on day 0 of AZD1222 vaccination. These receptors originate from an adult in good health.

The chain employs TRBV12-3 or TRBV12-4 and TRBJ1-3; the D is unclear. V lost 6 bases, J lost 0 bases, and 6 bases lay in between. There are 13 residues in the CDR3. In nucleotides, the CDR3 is TGTGCCAGCAGACGGCACTCTGGAAACACCATATATTTT. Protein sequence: CASRRHSGNTIYF.

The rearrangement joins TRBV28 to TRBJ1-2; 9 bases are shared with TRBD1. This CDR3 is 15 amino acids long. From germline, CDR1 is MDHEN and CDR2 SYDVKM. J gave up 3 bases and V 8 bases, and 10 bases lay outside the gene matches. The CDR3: CASEFRDRDYYGYTF. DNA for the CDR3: TGTGCCAGCGAGTTTAGGGACAGGGATTACTATGGCTACACCTTC.

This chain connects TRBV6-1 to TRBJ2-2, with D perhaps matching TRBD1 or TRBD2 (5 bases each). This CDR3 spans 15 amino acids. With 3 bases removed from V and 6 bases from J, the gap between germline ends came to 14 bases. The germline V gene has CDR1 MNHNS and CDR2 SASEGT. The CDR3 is CASSELSLGAGELFF. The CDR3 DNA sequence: TGTGCCAGCAGTGAGTTGTCCCTGGGGGCCGGGGAGCTGTTTTTT.

The CDR3 region is CASLARDRGYNEQFF. The CDR3 DNA reads as TGTGCCAGCCTGGCGCGGGACAGGGGTTACAATGAGCAGTTCTTC. The chain employs TRBV6-5 and TRBJ2-1; 10 bases align to TRBD1. Germline V gene sequence: CDR1 MNHEY, CDR2 SVGAGI. The CDR3 runs 15 residues. The ends lost 8 bases at V and 4 bases at J; junction bases unmatched: 8.

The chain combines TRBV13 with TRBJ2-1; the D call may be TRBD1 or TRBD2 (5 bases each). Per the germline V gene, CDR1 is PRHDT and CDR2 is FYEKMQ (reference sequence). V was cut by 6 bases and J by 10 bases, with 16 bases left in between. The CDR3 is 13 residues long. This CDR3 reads CASRRDPDREQFF. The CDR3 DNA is TGTGCCAGCAGAAGGGACCCAGACAGAGAGCAGTTCTTC.

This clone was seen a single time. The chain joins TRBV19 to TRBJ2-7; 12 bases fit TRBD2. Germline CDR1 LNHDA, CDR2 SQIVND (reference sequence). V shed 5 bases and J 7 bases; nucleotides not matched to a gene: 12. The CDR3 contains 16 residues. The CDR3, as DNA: TGTGCCAGTAGTCCCCTGACTAGCGGGAGTTCGAGGGAGCAGTACTTC. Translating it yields CASSPLTSGSSREQYF.

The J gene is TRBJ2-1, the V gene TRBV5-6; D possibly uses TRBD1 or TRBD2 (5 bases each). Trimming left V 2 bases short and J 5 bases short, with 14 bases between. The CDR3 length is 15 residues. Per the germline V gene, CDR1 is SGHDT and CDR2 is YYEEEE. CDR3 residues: CASSFWDGTNNEQFF. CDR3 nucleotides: TGTGCCAGCAGCTTCTGGGATGGGACGAACAATGAGCAGTTCTTC.

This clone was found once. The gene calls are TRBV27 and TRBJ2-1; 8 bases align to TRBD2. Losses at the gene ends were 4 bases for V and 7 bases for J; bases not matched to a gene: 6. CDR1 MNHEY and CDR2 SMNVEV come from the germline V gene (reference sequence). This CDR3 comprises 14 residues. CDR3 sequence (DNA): TGTGCCAGCAGTTATCGGGGGGGCCCGAATGAGCAGTTCTTC. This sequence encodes CASSYRGGPNEQFF.

This chain's CDR3 is CASSLAKGLETQYF. For the CDR3, the DNA is TGCGCCAGCAGCTTGGCCAAGGGTCTGGAGACCCAGTACTTC. The chain is built from TRBV5-1 and TRBJ2-5; D unresolved. This CDR3 has 14 amino acids. V was shortened by 0 bases and J by 5 bases, with 11 bases between the two germline ends. CDR1 SGHRS and CDR2 YFSETQ come from the germline V gene.

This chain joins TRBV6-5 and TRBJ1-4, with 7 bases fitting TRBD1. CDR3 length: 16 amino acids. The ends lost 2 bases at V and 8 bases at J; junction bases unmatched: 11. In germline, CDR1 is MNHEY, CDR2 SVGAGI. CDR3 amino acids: CASSYSPDREYEKLFF. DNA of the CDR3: TGTGCCAGCAGTTACAGTCCCGACAGGGAATACGAAAAACTGTTTTTT.

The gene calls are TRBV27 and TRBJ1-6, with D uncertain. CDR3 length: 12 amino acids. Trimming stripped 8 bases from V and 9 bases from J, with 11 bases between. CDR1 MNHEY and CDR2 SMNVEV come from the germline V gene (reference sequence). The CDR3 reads CASSLRGSPLHF. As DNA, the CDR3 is TGTGCCAGCTCCCTTCGGGGTTCACCCCTCCACTTT.

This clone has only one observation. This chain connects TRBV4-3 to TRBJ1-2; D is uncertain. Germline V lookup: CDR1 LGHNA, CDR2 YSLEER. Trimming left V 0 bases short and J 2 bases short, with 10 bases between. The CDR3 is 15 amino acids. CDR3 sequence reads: CASSQEGVGNYGYTF. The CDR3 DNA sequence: TGCGCCAGCAGCCAAGAAGGTGTAGGGAACTATGGCTACACCTTC.

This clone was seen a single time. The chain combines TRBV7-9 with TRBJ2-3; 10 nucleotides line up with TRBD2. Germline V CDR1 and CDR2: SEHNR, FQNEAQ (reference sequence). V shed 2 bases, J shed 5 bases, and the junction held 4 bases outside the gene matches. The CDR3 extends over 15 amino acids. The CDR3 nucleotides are TGTGCCAGCAGCTTACTAGCGGGAGTGCAAGATACGCAGTATTTT. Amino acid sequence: CASSLLAGVQDTQYF.